Listed below are T cell receptor beta chains from one sample, sequenced in a study of cytomegalovirus exposure and HLA in healthy donors. Produced via immunoSEQ multiplex PCR; TCRdb's table is partial and in-frame only. The repertoire includes 45,000 to 60,000 clones, just over 90% of them detected once, and approximately 6.3% sits in the top ten. The sequenced material came from PBMCs. The receptors shown here come from a woman aged 18-30 years in good health and CMV-seronegative. The conserved cysteine and the conserved F or W are not part of the CDR3 here. The order of the fields is CDR3 protein, J gene, V gene.

CDR3: ASSSQLRAGYGYT
J: TRBJ1-2
V: TRBV5-4

CDR3: ASSHLQGAPIYGYT
J: TRBJ1-2
V: TRBV2

CDR3: ASSYVLAGVGGEQF
J: TRBJ2-1
V: TRBV6-6

CDR3: ASSVELYNEQF
J: TRBJ2-1
V: TRBV9

CDR3: ASSSGTGAFYEQY
J: TRBJ2-7
V: TRBV11-2

CDR3: ASRLTRSDTQY
J: TRBJ2-3
V: TRBV27

CDR3: ATQGGSGVRHTEAF
J: TRBJ1-1
V: TRBV12-5

CDR3: ASSFIAVETQY
J: TRBJ2-5
V: TRBV5-8

CDR3: ASSQDSGGVEDIQY
J: TRBJ2-4
V: TRBV4-2

CDR3: ASSPIRGAHDGYT
J: TRBJ1-2
V: TRBV5-5

CDR3: ASIPDSGNTIY
J: TRBJ1-3
V: TRBV2

CDR3: ASSEIRGDTGELF
J: TRBJ2-2
V: TRBV2

CDR3: ATSRRDRGYDEQF
J: TRBJ2-1
V: TRBV15

CDR3: ASTQTGTGAYEQY
J: TRBJ2-7
V: TRBV2

CDR3: ASSLRQGFGNTIY
J: TRBJ1-3
V: TRBV7-2

CDR3: ASSGPPVNQPQH
J: TRBJ1-5
V: TRBV9

CDR3: ASSPYQLAGLYEQY
J: TRBJ2-7
V: TRBV5-1

CDR3: ASSSPQGGRAF
J: TRBJ1-1
V: TRBV6-5

CDR3: ASSVGGLAGAQETQY
J: TRBJ2-5
V: TRBV9

CDR3: ASSRQGAQGYT
J: TRBJ1-2
V: TRBV18

CDR3: ASSLTGGITDTQY
J: TRBJ2-3
V: TRBV27

CDR3: AVHSGQMNTEAF
J: TRBJ1-1
V: TRBV10-3

CDR3: AIGSGGAYEQY
J: TRBJ2-7
V: TRBV10-3

CDR3: ASSFPRGRTDTQY
J: TRBJ2-3
V: TRBV13

CDR3: ASRYRTGGSAEAF
J: TRBJ1-1
V: TRBV6-5

CDR3: AIRSGTGGEDTQY
J: TRBJ2-3
V: TRBV10-3

CDR3: ATSSPGGDVSYEQY
J: TRBJ2-7
V: TRBV15

CDR3: ASSLFQGNYGYT
J: TRBJ1-2
V: TRBV13

CDR3: ASSVVGGAYGYT
J: TRBJ1-2
V: TRBV9

CDR3: ASGTGGAETQY
J: TRBJ2-5
V: TRBV19

CDR3: ASSHLSGTGFLFTDTQY
J: TRBJ2-3
V: TRBV4-2

CDR3: ASSASVQETQY
J: TRBJ2-5
V: TRBV2

CDR3: ASSAGGAASGYT
J: TRBJ1-2
V: TRBV6-1

CDR3: ASSLERGNGYT
J: TRBJ1-2
V: TRBV7-9

CDR3: ASSEWDRVTDTQY
J: TRBJ2-3
V: TRBV6-1

CDR3: ASSWDSGSEAF
J: TRBJ1-1
V: TRBV6-5

CDR3: ASSAEAAGGYNEQF
J: TRBJ2-1
V: TRBV6-4

CDR3: ASSPPEQSNEKLF
J: TRBJ1-4
V: TRBV18

CDR3: ASSLEPGLAGVSNEQF
J: TRBJ2-1
V: TRBV5-6

CDR3: ASSPVQGGGAIVDTQY
J: TRBJ2-3
V: TRBV7-6

CDR3: ASRRQGVGEKLF
J: TRBJ1-4
V: TRBV6-5

CDR3: ASSLTMLNTEAF
J: TRBJ1-1
V: TRBV7-2

CDR3: ASSPKTGSDTQY
J: TRBJ2-3
V: TRBV5-1

CDR3: ASTRVGTDTQY
J: TRBJ2-3
V: TRBV10-2

CDR3: ASTISGGLLAGYNEQF
J: TRBJ2-1
V: TRBV2

CDR3: ASSRLGFYSNQPQH
J: TRBJ1-5
V: TRBV18

CDR3: ASSPSGENYGYT
J: TRBJ1-2
V: TRBV9

CDR3: ATWEGGQPQH
J: TRBJ1-5
V: TRBV27

CDR3: ASSPRGNNQPQH
J: TRBJ1-5
V: TRBV7-9

CDR3: ASSLAIREKLF
J: TRBJ1-4
V: TRBV5-5

CDR3: ASSLSWLAGADTQY
J: TRBJ2-3
V: TRBV27

CDR3: ASSGSYSGNTIY
J: TRBJ1-3
V: TRBV28